These 8 T cell receptor beta chains share one sample of origin, sequenced in a study of shared clonotypes between healthy human individuals. Produced via immunoSEQ multiplex PCR; TCRdb's table is partial and in-frame only. In the table there are 2 million to 2.5 million clones, approximately 95% of which are singletons. As defined, naive CD8 cells were CD45RO-negative and positively selected for CCR7, with terminally differentiated effector memory CD45RA+ cells excluded. Material: naive CD8+ T cells sorted from blood. Source of these receptors: a man younger than 35 in good health.

The gene calls are TRBV2 and TRBJ2-1; D is uncertain. V shed 10 bases and J shed 8 bases, with 9 bases lying between them. Germline V gene data show CDR1 as SNHLY and CDR2 as FYNNEI. There are 10 residues in the CDR3. The CDR3 DNA follows: TGTGCCACCGGTGCCCATGAGCAGTTCTTC. As protein: CATGAHEQFF.

This chain links TRBV2 with TRBJ2-1; D ambiguous. The CDR3 runs to 14 residues. Trimming shortened V by 3 bases and J by 2 bases, and 8 bases separated the two germline ends. The germline V gene encodes CDR1 SNHLY and CDR2 FYNNEI. The CDR3 DNA is TGTGCCAGCAGTGAGATAGGGCCCTACAATGAGCAGTTCTTC. This gives the protein CASSEIGPYNEQFF. Based on the CDR3 plus reference TRBV2 and TRBJ2-1, the full variable domain is EPEVTQTPSHQVTQMGQEVILRCVPISNHLYFYWYRQILGQKVEFLVSFYNNEISEKSEIFDDQFSVERPDGSNFTLKIRSTKLEDSAMYFCASSEIGPYNEQFFGPGTRLTVL.

The chain has TRBV27 and TRBJ2-1; TRBD1 might be the D (6 bases). The CDR3 loop spans 15 amino acids. Germline loops: CDR1 MNHEY, CDR2 SMNVEV (reference sequence). V was shortened by 2 bases and J by 4 bases, with 12 bases between the two germline ends. For the CDR3, the DNA is TGTGCCAGCAGTTTAATAAACAGGGCGTACAATGAGCAGTTCTTC. Its translation: CASSLINRAYNEQFF.

The genes are TRBV11-2 and TRBJ1-2; 7 nucleotides agree with TRBD1. The CDR3 is 13 residues long. Germline V CDR1 and CDR2: SGHAT, FQNNGV. Unmatched junction bases numbered 3, after V lost 6 bases and J lost 2 bases. CDR3: CASSMGQNYGYTF. CDR3 in DNA: TGTGCCAGCAGTATGGGACAGAACTATGGCTACACCTTC.

This clone was recorded a few times. V and J are TRBV28 and TRBJ2-7, with 7 nucleotides matching TRBD2. The trim removed 5 bases at V and 2 bases at J, leaving 3 bases unmatched. Germline V gene sequence: CDR1 MDHEN, CDR2 SYDVKM. The length of the CDR3 is 13 residues. CDR3 nucleotide sequence: TGTGCCAGCAGTGGCGGGGGACCCTACGAGCAGTACTTC. Translated, it gives CASSGGGPYEQYF.

As DNA, the CDR3 is TGCGCCAGCAGCCAAGTAGGTAGTCAGGGTGAGCAGTTCTTC. Translation: CASSQVGSQGEQFF. V usage is TRBV4-1 and J usage is TRBJ2-1; tentative D call: TRBD1 (5 bases). The CDR3 is made up of 14 amino acids. Trimming removed 1 base at V and 9 bases at J, with 13 bases between. Per germline, CDR1 MGHRA and CDR2 YSYEKL.

The chain carries TRBV4-1 and TRBJ1-2; 10 bases are a match to TRBD1. V was clipped by 4 bases and J by 6 bases; unmatched bases: 5. Germline V lookup: CDR1 MGHRA, CDR2 YSYEKL. The CDR3 is 14 amino acids. DNA for the CDR3: TGCGCCAGCAGCCCGGGACAGGGGTACGATGGCTACACCTTC. Translating it yields CASSPGQGYDGYTF.

The V call is TRBV9, the J call TRBJ2-1, with no clear D. The CDR3 spans 13 residues. Germline V gene lookup returns CDR1 SGDLS and CDR2 YYNGEE. The ends were cut back, 0 bases at V and 7 bases at J, with 8 bases in the middle. The CDR3 sequence: CASSVVGANEQFF. The CDR3 DNA sequence: TGTGCCAGCAGCGTAGTAGGAGCGAATGAGCAGTTCTTC.